The 12 T cell receptor beta chains below all came from one sample that was sequenced in a study of T cells after yellow fever vaccination. Each CDR3 protein is one row after TCRdb ran MiXCR on the 5' RACE reads. The table has more than 95,000 distinct CDR3 sequences, approximately 14% seen once. Sample: CD8+ T cells sorted from PBMCs, taken 5 days after the yellow fever booster vaccination. The receptors were gathered from a man aged 18 to 30 who received the YFV17D yellow fever vaccine.

The CDR3 reads CASSPGTNTDTQYF. The DNA for the CDR3 is TGTGCCAGCAGCCCCGGGACTAACACAGATACGCAGTATTTT. V gene TRBV13 combines with J gene TRBJ2-3; 7 bases line up with TRBD2. Germline lookup yields CDR1 PRHDT and CDR2 FYEKMQ (reference sequence). CDR3 length: 14 residues. J gave up 2 bases and V 5 bases, and 4 bases lay outside the gene matches.

This chain links TRBV19 with TRBJ1-1; no definite D call. V lost 7 bases to trimming and J lost 1 base, with 10 bases between them. Germline-derived CDR1 and CDR2 are LNHDA and SQIVND (reference sequence). This CDR3 contains 13 residues. CDR3 coding DNA: TGTGCCAGTAAGGTGGTAGGGAACACTGAAGCTTTCTTT. It specifies CASKVVGNTEAFF. Supplemented by reference TRBV19 and TRBJ1-1, the full variable domain reads DGGITQSPKYLFRKEGQNVTLSCEQNLNHDAMYWYRQDPGQGLRLIYYSQIVNDFQKGDIAEGYSVSREKKESFPLTVTSAQKNPTAFYLCASKVVGNTEAFFGQGTRLTVV.

The rearrangement links TRBV29-1 to TRBJ2-7; no firm D call. This CDR3 is 13 amino acids long. Germline CDR1 and CDR2: SQVTM and ANQGSEA. V lost 2 bases, J lost 2 bases, and 10 bases lay in between. CDR3 amino acids: CSVERGTPYEQYF. The CDR3 nucleotides read TGCAGCGTTGAACGTGGCACACCCTACGAGCAGTACTTC.

This clonotype was detected a few times. The J gene is TRBJ2-7, the V gene TRBV6-2 or TRBV6-3; D not resolved. The CDR3 is 14 amino acids. Germline-derived CDR1 and CDR2 are MNHEY and SVGEGT. Trimming removed 7 bases at V and 6 bases at J, with 19 bases between. The CDR3: CASTPPGRFSEQYF. CDR3 nucleotide sequence: TGTGCCAGCACCCCGCCGGGCAGGTTTTCCGAGCAGTACTTC.

V usage is TRBV24-1 and J usage is TRBJ2-1, with 12 bases aligning to TRBD2. CDR1 and CDR2 from the germline V gene are KGHDR and SFDVKD. Losses at the gene ends were 9 bases for V and 9 bases for J; bases not matched to a gene: 5. CDR3 length equals 13 residues. The CDR3 DNA reads TGTGCCACCGCGACTAGCGGGGGTTTTGAGCAGTTCTTC. This translates into CATATSGGFEQFF.

The chain couples TRBV7-9 to TRBJ1-6; D possibly corresponds to TRBD1 (6 bases). The ends were cut back, 5 bases at V and 10 bases at J, with 15 bases in the middle. Germline V lookup: CDR1 SEHNR, CDR2 FQNEAQ (reference sequence). The CDR3 consists of 14 residues. The CDR3 sequence: CASSPTDSNSPLHF. CDR3 sequence (DNA): TGTGCCAGCAGCCCTACGGACAGTAACTCACCCCTCCACTTT. Full variable domain (outside the CDR3, taken from reference TRBV7-9 and TRBJ1-6): DTGVSQNPRHKITKRGQNVTFRCDPISEHNRLYWYRQTLGQGPEFLTYFQNEAQLEKSRLLSDRFSAERPKGSFSTLEIQRTEQGDSAMYLCASSPTDSNSPLHFGNGTRLTVT.

This sequence joins TRBV7-9 and TRBJ2-3; 7 bases match TRBD1. The length of the CDR3 is 15 residues. Germline CDR1 is SEHNR and CDR2 is FQNEAQ (reference sequence). The J segment lost 0 bases and the V segment lost 5 bases, leaving 5 bases of the junction unmatched. In DNA, the CDR3 is TGTGCCAGCAGCGCAGGGACAGTTAGCACAGATACGCAGTATTTT. It is translated as CASSAGTVSTDTQYF.

This clonotype has more than one count but fewer than ten. The V gene is TRBV6-6, the J gene TRBJ2-1; D tentatively reads TRBD1 or TRBD2 (5 bases each). From germline, CDR1 is MNHNY and CDR2 SVGAGI (reference sequence). The CDR3 length is 18 residues. V was trimmed by 0 bases and J by 0 bases, leaving 15 bases between them. The CDR3 nucleotides are TGTGCCAGCAGTTACTCGATTGCGTCGGGGCCCTCCTACAATGAGCAGTTCTTC. As protein: CASSYSIASGPSYNEQFF.

The rearrangement uses TRBV7-8 and TRBJ2-7; D gene uncertain. The germline V gene has CDR1 SGHVS and CDR2 FQNEAQ. The V gene lost 5 bases and the J gene lost 5 bases, with 10 bases spanning the gap. The CDR3 extends over 12 amino acids. CDR3 in amino acids: CASSGRTDEQYF. In DNA form, the CDR3 reads TGTGCCAGCAGCGGAAGGACGGACGAGCAGTACTTC.

The chain combines TRBV12-3 or TRBV12-4 with TRBJ1-1; no definite D call. Deletions cut 4 bases from V and 1 base from J, with 10 bases between. CDR3 length equals 14 residues. The DNA of the CDR3 is TGTGCCAGCAGTTCCATAACTGGGAACACTGAAGCTTTCTTT. Its translation: CASSSITGNTEAFF.

This clonotype was observed a few times. The chain joins TRBV12-3 or TRBV12-4 to TRBJ2-7; D unresolved. CDR3 size: 13 residues. Trimming removed 2 bases from V and 5 bases from J, with 10 bases in between. The DNA of the CDR3 is TGTGCCAGCAGTTTATTTATCCGCGACGAGCAGTACTTC. Its translation is CASSLFIRDEQYF.

The CDR3, as DNA: TGCGCCAGCAGCCAGGGACAGGGTGGGAGAACCTACGAGCAGTACTTC. Translation: CASSQGQGGRTYEQYF. The V gene is TRBV4-3, the J gene TRBJ2-7, with 9 positions matching TRBD1. Losses at the gene ends were 3 bases for V and 2 bases for J; bases not matched to a gene: 8. The CDR3 is 16 amino acids. In germline, CDR1 is LGHNA, CDR2 YSLEER.